The 13 T cell receptor beta chains below come from one sample, sequenced in a study of blood T cell repertoires in COVID-19. Profiled with immunoSEQ multiplex PCR; TCRdb holds only in-frame clones, not every one. The table lists some 200,000 clones, 80% to 90% of them singletons. Sequencing input: peripheral blood. The origin of the receptors is a man aged 80 or over with acute or convalescent COVID-19.

The V and J genes are TRBV13 and TRBJ1-1, with D tentatively TRBD1 (5 bases). V was trimmed by 5 bases and J by 2 bases, leaving 18 bases between them. The CDR3 extends over 16 amino acids. Germline values: CDR1 PRHDT, CDR2 FYEKMQ (reference sequence). Here the CDR3 reads CASSAGWRQYNTEAFF. DNA for the CDR3: TGTGCCAGCAGCGCCGGGTGGAGACAGTATAACACTGAAGCTTTCTTT.

This chain uses TRBV18 with TRBJ1-4; tentative D call: TRBD1 (6 bases). The CDR3 has 16 amino acids. In germline, CDR1 is KGHSH, CDR2 LQKENI. V was shortened by 3 bases and J by 0 bases, with 11 bases between the two germline ends. The CDR3 region is CASSPGTSSTNEKLFF. The CDR3 DNA reads as TGTGCCAGCTCACCTGGGACAAGCTCAACTAATGAAAAACTGTTTTTT. The whole variable domain, filled in from reference TRBV18 and TRBJ1-4, reads NAGVMQNPRHLVRRRGQEARLRCSPMKGHSHVYWYRQLPEEGLKFMVYLQKENIIDESGMPKERFSAEFPKEGPSILRIQQVVRGDSAAYFCASSPGTSSTNEKLFFGSGTQLSVL.

The gene calls are TRBV11-2 and TRBJ2-1, with 12 bases lining up with TRBD2. Germline CDR1 is SGHAT and CDR2 is FQNNGV. Losses at the gene ends were 4 bases for V and 7 bases for J; bases not matched to a gene: 11. This CDR3 region has 17 residues. CDR3 sequence reads: CASSSDLLAGGPNEQFF. The CDR3 nucleotides read TGTGCCAGCAGCTCCGACCTCCTAGCGGGAGGGCCGAATGAGCAGTTCTTC.

The V gene is TRBV29-1, the J gene TRBJ2-1; 14 positions agree with TRBD2. The CDR3 has 21 amino acids. Trimming took 2 bases from V and 0 from J; bases not matched to a gene: 15. Germline values: CDR1 SQVTM, CDR2 ANQGSEA. The CDR3 bases are TGCAGCGTTGAATCTCAGGGGGCCCGGACTAGCGGGAGGAGCTCCTACAATGAGCAGTTCTTC. Translation: CSVESQGARTSGRSSYNEQFF.

The genes are TRBV5-6 and TRBJ2-7; the match to TRBD2 covers 8 bases. The V gene's germline CDR1 is SGHDT and CDR2 YYEEEE. The CDR3 runs to 15 residues. V lost 2 bases, J lost 2 bases, and 6 bases stayed unmatched. The CDR3 sequence: CASSFGAGDTYEQYV. The CDR3 DNA sequence: TGTGCCAGCAGCTTCGGAGCGGGAGACACCTACGAGCAGTACGTC.

The V and J genes are TRBV6-5 and TRBJ2-7; a weak D match, TRBD1 (5 bases). The V gene's germline CDR1 is MNHEY and CDR2 SVGAGI. The CDR3 has 13 amino acids. V lost 9 bases and J lost 1, with 13 bases in between. CDR3 sequence (DNA): TGTGCCAGGACTTTGGACATATCCTACGAGCAGTACGTC. Encoded protein: CARTLDISYEQYV.

The chain couples TRBV4-1 to TRBJ2-1; D not certain. The CDR3 is 13 amino acids. V lost 0 bases and J lost 7, with 7 bases in between. CDR1 MGHRA and CDR2 YSYEKL come from the germline V gene. CDR3 in amino acids: CASSQDSVNEQFF. The CDR3 DNA reads as TGCGCCAGCAGCCAAGATTCCGTAAATGAGCAGTTCTTC.

This rearrangement joins TRBV24-1 to TRBJ2-1, with D perhaps TRBD2 (5 bases). CDR1 KGHDR and CDR2 SFDVKD come from the germline V gene. Trimming removed 7 bases from V and 6 bases from J, with 12 bases in between. The CDR3 extends over 13 amino acids. The DNA of the CDR3 is TGTGCCACCAGGGGTCCAGCGGTCAATGAGCAGTTCTTC. It encodes CATRGPAVNEQFF.

The rearrangement links TRBV19 to TRBJ1-6; 10 positions match TRBD1. Germline V gene lookup returns CDR1 LNHDA and CDR2 SQIVND (reference sequence). The CDR3 covers 14 residues. The V gene end was trimmed by 5 bases and the J gene end by 10 bases; junction bases not matched to a gene: 5. The DNA for the CDR3 is TGTGCCAGTAGTCCGGGACAGGGGAGCTCACCCCTCCACTTT. Its translation: CASSPGQGSSPLHF. Filled out from reference TRBV19 and TRBJ1-6, the complete variable domain reads DGGITQSPKYLFRKEGQNVTLSCEQNLNHDAMYWYRQDPGQGLRLIYYSQIVNDFQKGDIAEGYSVSREKKESFPLTVTSAQKNPTAFYLCASSPGQGSSPLHFGNGTRLTVT.

The chain combines TRBV3-1 (or the pseudogene TRBV3-2) with TRBJ2-4; 9 nucleotides align to TRBD1. This CDR3 has 14 amino acids. V lost 1 base, J lost 7 bases, and 2 bases stayed unmatched. Germline CDR1 reads LGHDT; CDR2 reads YNNKEL (reference sequence). CDR3 sequence: CASSQGTGVNIQYF. The CDR3 DNA reads as TGTGCCAGCAGCCAAGGGACAGGGGTGAACATTCAGTACTTC.

The rearrangement joins TRBV5-1 to TRBJ1-1; TRBD1 matches 8 bases. Per the germline V gene, CDR1 is SGHRS and CDR2 is YFSETQ. The J segment lost 3 bases and the V segment lost 7 bases, leaving 11 bases of the junction unmatched. The CDR3 has 15 residues. CDR3 residues: CASGGVTGADTEAFF. Written as DNA, the CDR3 is TGCGCCAGCGGAGGGGTGACAGGGGCCGACACTGAAGCTTTCTTT.

This clone has a handful of counts. The gene calls are TRBV20-1 and TRBJ2-5; 10 nucleotides match TRBD2. This CDR3 comprises 18 residues. Per germline, CDR1 DFQATT and CDR2 SNEGSKA (reference sequence). J lost 0 bases, V lost 3 bases, and 13 bases had no gene match. CDR3 coding DNA: TGCAGTGCTAGTCCCCTCCCAGGACTAGCGGTTTACCAAGAGACCCAGTACTTC. It codes for CSASPLPGLAVYQETQYF.

The genes are TRBV30 and TRBJ2-1; 8 bases fit TRBD2. V lost 1 base to trimming and J lost 2 bases; unmatched junction nucleotides: 4. Germline V gene sequence: CDR1 GTSNPN, CDR2 SVGIG (reference sequence). The CDR3 totals 15 residues. DNA of the CDR3: TGTGCCTGGAGTGGGGGCGGGAGGACCTACAATGAGCAGTTCTTC. Its protein is CAWSGGGRTYNEQFF.